The 8 T cell receptor beta chains in this list originate from one sample, sequenced in a study of blood T cell repertoires in COVID-19. Profiling relied on immunoSEQ multiplex PCR, and the TCRdb table lists in-frame clones only, not all of them. There are 180,000 or so clones in the sample; approximately 82% occur only once, and about 6.9% lies in the top ten. Sequenced material: peripheral blood. Source of these receptors: a human donor with acute or convalescent COVID-19. The donor label of this sample is uncertain.

This chain joins TRBV10-3 and TRBJ2-1; TRBD1 agrees at 9 bases. V was pared by 5 bases and J by 3 bases, with 5 bases of the junction left unmatched. This CDR3 has 15 amino acids. From germline, CDR1 is ENHRY and CDR2 SYGVKD. The CDR3 sequence: CAISPDRGNYNEQFF. The CDR3 DNA follows: TGTGCCATCAGTCCCGACAGGGGGAACTACAATGAGCAGTTCTTC.

The chain links TRBV6-2 or TRBV6-3 to TRBJ2-1, with D maybe TRBD1 (6 bases). The germline V and J ends were trimmed by 2 bases and 7 bases, with 15 bases remaining between them. Looked up from germline, CDR1 is MNHEY and CDR2 is SVGEGT. The CDR3 has 15 amino acids. CDR3: CASSYQRKGGNEQFF. In nucleotides, the CDR3 is TGTGCCAGCAGTTACCAGCGAAAAGGGGGAAATGAGCAGTTCTTC.

The CDR3 nucleotides are TGTGCCGGGCAACAGGGGGCGCTTACAAACACCATATATTTT. Translating it yields CAGQQGALTNTIYF. The chain couples TRBV30 to TRBJ1-3, with 9 bases fitting TRBD1. Germline V gives CDR1 GTSNPN, CDR2 SVGIG (reference sequence). V lost 8 bases to trimming and J lost 6 bases; unmatched junction nucleotides: 11. The CDR3 sequence is 14 residues long.

The chain has TRBV12-5 and TRBJ1-1, with a weak D call TRBD1 (6 bases). CDR3 length: 14 residues. Germline assignment: CDR1 LGHNT and CDR2 FRNRAP. Trimming took off 6 bases at V and 4 bases at J, with 15 bases between the two ends. In DNA, the CDR3 is TGTGCTAGTGGCCCCCAGGGGATTTTCACTGAAGCTTTCTTT. It specifies CASGPQGIFTEAFF.

The CDR3 spells CASSHPAEGEQYF. The CDR3 DNA is TGTGCCAGCAGCCACCCCGCGGAGGGCGAGCAGTACTTC. J is TRBJ2-7 and V is TRBV7-9, with D possibly matching TRBD2 (6 bases). The V and J ends lost 5 bases and 6 bases respectively, with 14 bases between them. The V gene's germline CDR1 is SEHNR and CDR2 FQNEAQ (reference sequence). There are 13 residues in the CDR3.

V gene TRBV9 combines with J gene TRBJ1-2, with 9 bases fitting TRBD1. The CDR3 spans 15 residues. The germline V gene encodes CDR1 SGDLS and CDR2 YYNGEE. V lost 4 bases, J lost 4 bases, and 8 bases stayed unmatched. CDR3 amino acids: CASSPLDRGGYGYTF. CDR3 coding DNA: TGTGCCAGCAGCCCCTTGGACAGGGGAGGCTATGGCTACACCTTC.

The rearrangement links TRBV5-1 to TRBJ2-1, with 9 bases aligning to TRBD2. Looked up from germline, CDR1 is SGHRS and CDR2 is YFSETQ. The CDR3 is 17 residues long. After removal of 1 base from V and 0 bases from J, the junction contained 5 bases not matched to a gene. For the CDR3, the DNA is TGCGCCAGCAGCTTGTCGGCTAGCGGGAACTCCTACAATGAGCAGTTCTTC. Amino acid sequence: CASSLSASGNSYNEQFF.

This chain uses TRBV4-2 with TRBJ1-3; 9 bases agree with TRBD1. Germline V gives CDR1 LGHNA, CDR2 YNFKEQ. Trimming took 2 bases from V and 4 from J; bases not matched to a gene: 3. This CDR3 is built from 15 residues. This CDR3 reads CASSQSGTGGNTIYF. As DNA, the CDR3 is TGTGCCAGCAGCCAATCCGGGACAGGGGGAAACACCATATATTTT.